This T cell receptor (beta chain) was retrieved from a study of T cell changes during pregnancy in multiple sclerosis. The data were produced by immunoSEQ multiplex PCR, yet TCRdb's version contains in-frame clones alone and is incomplete. The data contain roughly 60,000 clones, roughly 92% of them singletons. This CDR3 spans 14 amino acids. Germline V lookup: CDR1 LNHDA, CDR2 SQIVND (reference sequence). Trimming took 1 base from V and 5 from J, leaving 11 bases between them. The clonotype was recovered from a female donor with multiple sclerosis, enrolled in a pregnancy study. This sample comprised peripheral blood, obtained in the second trimester of pregnancy. The rearrangement joins TRBV19 to TRBJ1-1; TRBD1 is a possible D gene (5 bases). The CDR3 loop is CASSIGGGRTEAFF. In DNA, the CDR3 is TGTGCCAGTAGTATAGGGGGGGGGAGGACTGAAGCTTTCTTT.